Described below is a single T cell receptor (beta chain) sequence and its context. Its specificity is unknown. TCRdb redid the calling of the 5' RACE reads with MiXCR, one entry per CDR3 protein. Of 650,000 to 750,000 distinct CDR3 sequences listed, 21% are singletons. This entry comes from a study of identical twins. The study's findings and limits: The authors drew conclusions from cross-sectional statistical analysis rather than following the same donors.

The V and J ends lost 1 base and 3 bases, in that order; junction bases with no gene match: 6. This CDR3 has 15 amino acids. The V gene's germline CDR1 is MNHEY and CDR2 SMNVEV (reference sequence). The sample was also reused in another study, on T cells expressing NK-cell markers. In that study: The TCR beta repertoires were obtained from sorted CD3+CD56+NKG2C+, CD3+CD56+NKG2C- and CD3+CD56-NKG2C+ T cells. Most of the eight sequenced donors were HCMV-seropositive; one was seronegative. Restriction of the sorted population to alpha-beta TCR T cells was achieved in several experiments with an anti-gamma-delta TCR antibody.

The receptor's source is a woman in her late teens or twenties in good health. This rearrangement joins TRBV27 to TRBJ2-7, with 7 bases matching TRBD2. Sequencing input: PBMCs. The CDR3 reads CASSLLRTRGYEQYF. The CDR3 nucleotides are TGTGCCAGCAGTTTATTAAGGACTAGAGGCTACGAGCAGTACTTC.